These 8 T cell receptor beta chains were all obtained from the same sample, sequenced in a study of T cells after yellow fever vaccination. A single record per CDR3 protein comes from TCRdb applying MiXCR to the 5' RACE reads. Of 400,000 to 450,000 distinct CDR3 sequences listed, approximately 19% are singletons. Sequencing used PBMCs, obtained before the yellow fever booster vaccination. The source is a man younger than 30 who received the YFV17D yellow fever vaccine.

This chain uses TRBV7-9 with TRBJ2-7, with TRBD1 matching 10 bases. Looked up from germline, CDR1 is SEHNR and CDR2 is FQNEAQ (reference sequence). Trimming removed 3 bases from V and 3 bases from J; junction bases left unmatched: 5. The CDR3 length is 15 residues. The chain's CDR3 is CASSFWDRGYYEQYF. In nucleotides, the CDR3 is TGTGCCAGCAGCTTTTGGGACAGGGGTTACTACGAGCAGTACTTC.

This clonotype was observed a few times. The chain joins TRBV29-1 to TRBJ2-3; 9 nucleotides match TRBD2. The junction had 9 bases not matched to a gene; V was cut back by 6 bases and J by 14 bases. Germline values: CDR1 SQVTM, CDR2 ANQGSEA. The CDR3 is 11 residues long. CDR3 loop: CSVQGTSSGYF. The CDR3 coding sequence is TGCAGCGTCCAAGGGACTAGCAGTGGGTATTTT.

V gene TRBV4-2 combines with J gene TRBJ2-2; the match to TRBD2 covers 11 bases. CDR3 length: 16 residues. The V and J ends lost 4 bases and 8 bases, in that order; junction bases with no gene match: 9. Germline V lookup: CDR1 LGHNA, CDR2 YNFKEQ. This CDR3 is CASSPNSGGAGGELFF. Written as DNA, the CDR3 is TGTGCCAGCAGCCCCAATAGCGGGGGGGCCGGAGGGGAGCTGTTTTTT.

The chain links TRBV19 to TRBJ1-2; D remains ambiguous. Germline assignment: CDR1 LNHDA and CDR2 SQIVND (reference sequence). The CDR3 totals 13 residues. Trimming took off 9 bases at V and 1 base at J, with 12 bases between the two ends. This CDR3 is CASRDRLNYGYTF. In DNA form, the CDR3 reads TGTGCCAGCCGCGACCGACTTAACTATGGCTACACCTTC.

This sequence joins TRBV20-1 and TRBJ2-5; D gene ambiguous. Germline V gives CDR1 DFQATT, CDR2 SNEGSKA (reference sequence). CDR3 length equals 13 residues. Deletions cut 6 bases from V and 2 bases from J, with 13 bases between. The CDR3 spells CSARVKGQETQYF. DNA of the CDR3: TGCAGTGCCCGCGTAAAGGGACAAGAGACCCAGTACTTC.

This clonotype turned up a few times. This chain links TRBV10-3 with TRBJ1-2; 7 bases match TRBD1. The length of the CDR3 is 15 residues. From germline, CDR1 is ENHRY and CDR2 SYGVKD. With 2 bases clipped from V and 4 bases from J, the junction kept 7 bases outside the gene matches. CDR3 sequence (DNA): TGTGCCATCAGTGAGGGGCAGGGGGAGGTCTATGGCTACACCTTC. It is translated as CAISEGQGEVYGYTF.

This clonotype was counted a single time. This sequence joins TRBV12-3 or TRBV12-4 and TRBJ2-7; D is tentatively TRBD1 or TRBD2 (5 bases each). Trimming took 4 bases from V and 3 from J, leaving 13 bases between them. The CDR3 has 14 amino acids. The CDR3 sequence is CASSSGTAYYEQYV. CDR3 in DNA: TGTGCCAGCAGTTCCGGGACGGCCTACTACGAGCAGTACGTC.

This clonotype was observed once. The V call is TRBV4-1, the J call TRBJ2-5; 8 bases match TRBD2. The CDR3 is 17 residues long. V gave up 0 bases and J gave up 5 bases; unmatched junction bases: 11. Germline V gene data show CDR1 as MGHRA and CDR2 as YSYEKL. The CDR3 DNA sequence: TGCGCCAGCAGCCAAGAGAGACTAGCGCCTAAGTGGGAGACCCAGTACTTC. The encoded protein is CASSQERLAPKWETQYF.